This TCR beta chain was profiled in a study of T cells in Graves' hyperthyroidism and ophthalmopathy. Study results and limitations: Among clonotypes expanded in thyroid above 0.001, most were also found in blood.

Exclusions: uncontrolled infection, other autoimmune disease, pregnancy, lactation. RNA transcripts yielded amplified TCR beta CDR3 regions. RT-PCR in the first round (using the HTBI primer set) targeted the TCR CDR3. TCRdb processed the multiplex PCR reads anew with MiXCR; each CDR3 protein has one entry. The sample has roughly 570,000 distinct CDR3 sequences, around 42% seen once. This clonotype has a count of ten or more. Its specificity is not known. V was clipped by 4 bases and J by 4 bases, with 13 bases between them. This CDR3 contains 13 residues. Germline V gives CDR1 SQVTM, CDR2 ANQGSEA. Sequencing used peripheral blood or thyroid tissue (not recorded which). The TCR originated in an adult woman with Graves' disease, either hyperthyroidism or ophthalmopathy (not recorded which). V usage is TRBV29-1 and J usage is TRBJ2-5; D possibly corresponds to TRBD2 (6 bases). CDR3 coding DNA: TGCAGCGTTGCCCTTGACGGGGGAGAGACCCAGTACTTC. Its protein product is CSVALDGGETQYF.